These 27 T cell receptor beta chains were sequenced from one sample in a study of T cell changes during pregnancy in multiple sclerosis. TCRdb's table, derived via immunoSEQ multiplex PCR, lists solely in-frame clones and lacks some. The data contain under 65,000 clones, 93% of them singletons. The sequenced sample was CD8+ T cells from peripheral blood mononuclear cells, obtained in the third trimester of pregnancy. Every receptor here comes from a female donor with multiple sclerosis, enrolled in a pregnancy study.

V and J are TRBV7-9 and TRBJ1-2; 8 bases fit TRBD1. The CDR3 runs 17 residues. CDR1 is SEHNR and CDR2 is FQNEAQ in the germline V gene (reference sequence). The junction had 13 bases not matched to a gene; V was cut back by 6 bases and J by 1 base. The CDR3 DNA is TGTGCCAGCAGTTCCCGGGAGCGGGACAGGCATAACTATGGCTACACCTTC. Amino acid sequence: CASSSRERDRHNYGYTF.

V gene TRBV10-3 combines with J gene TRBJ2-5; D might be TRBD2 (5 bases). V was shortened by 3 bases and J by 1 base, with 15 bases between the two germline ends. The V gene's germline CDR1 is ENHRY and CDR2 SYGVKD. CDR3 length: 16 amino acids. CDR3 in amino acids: CAISDRSLVLQETQYF. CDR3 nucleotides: TGTGCCATCAGTGACCGTTCACTAGTCCTCCAAGAGACCCAGTACTTC.

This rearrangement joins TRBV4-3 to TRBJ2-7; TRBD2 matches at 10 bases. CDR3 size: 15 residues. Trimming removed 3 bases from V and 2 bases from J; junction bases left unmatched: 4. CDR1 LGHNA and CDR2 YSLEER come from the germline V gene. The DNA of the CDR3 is TGCGCCAGCAGCCAGAGCGGGAGGGGAACCTACGAGCAGTACTTC. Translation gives CASSQSGRGTYEQYF.

CDR3 DNA sequence: TGTGCCAGCAGCTTAAGGTATCTGACAGAACCCACCGGGGAGCTGTTTTTT. It translates to CASSLRYLTEPTGELFF. The chain carries TRBV7-8 and TRBJ2-2; possibly TRBD1 for D (5 bases). This CDR3 has 17 residues. Trimming removed 2 bases at V and 4 bases at J, with 17 bases between. Germline CDR1 and CDR2: SGHVS and FQNEAQ.

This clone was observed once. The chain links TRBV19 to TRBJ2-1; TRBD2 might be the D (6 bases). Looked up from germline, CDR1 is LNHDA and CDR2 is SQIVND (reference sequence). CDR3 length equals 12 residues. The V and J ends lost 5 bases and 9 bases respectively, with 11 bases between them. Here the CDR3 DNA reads TGTGCCAGTAGTTGGGGGGTAAGTGAGCAGTTCTTC. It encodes CASSWGVSEQFF.

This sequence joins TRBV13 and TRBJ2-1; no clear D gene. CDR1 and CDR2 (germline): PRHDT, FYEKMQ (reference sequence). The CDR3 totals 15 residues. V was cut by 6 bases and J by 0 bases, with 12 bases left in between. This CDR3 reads CASRPDLSSYNEQFF. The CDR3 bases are TGTGCCAGCAGACCTGACTTGAGCTCCTACAATGAGCAGTTCTTC.

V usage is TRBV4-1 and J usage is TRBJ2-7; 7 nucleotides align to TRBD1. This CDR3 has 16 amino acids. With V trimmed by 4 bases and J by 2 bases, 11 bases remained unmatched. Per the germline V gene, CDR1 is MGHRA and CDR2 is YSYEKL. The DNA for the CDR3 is TGCGCCAGCAGCCCCTCGGCGCCCGGGACAGCCTACGAGCAGTACTTC. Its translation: CASSPSAPGTAYEQYF.

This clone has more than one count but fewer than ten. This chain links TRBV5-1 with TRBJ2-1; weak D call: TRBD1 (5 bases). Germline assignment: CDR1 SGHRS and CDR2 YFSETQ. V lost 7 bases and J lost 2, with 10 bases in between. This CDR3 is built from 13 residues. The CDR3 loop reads CASLDRTYNEQFF. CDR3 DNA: TGCGCCAGCCTCGACAGAACCTACAATGAGCAGTTCTTC.

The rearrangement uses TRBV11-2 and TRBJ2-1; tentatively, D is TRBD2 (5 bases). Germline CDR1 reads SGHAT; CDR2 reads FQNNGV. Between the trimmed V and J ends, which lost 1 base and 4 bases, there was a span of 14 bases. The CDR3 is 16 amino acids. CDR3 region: CASSLVAAGYYNEQFF. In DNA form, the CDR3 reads TGTGCCAGCAGCTTAGTCGCTGCGGGCTATTACAATGAGCAGTTCTTC.

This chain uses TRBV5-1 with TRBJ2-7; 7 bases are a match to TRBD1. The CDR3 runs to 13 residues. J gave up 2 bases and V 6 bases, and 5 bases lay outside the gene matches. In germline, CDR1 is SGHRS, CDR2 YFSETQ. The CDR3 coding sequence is TGCGCCAGCACGACAGGGTCAGCCTACGAGCAGTACTTC. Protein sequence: CASTTGSAYEQYF.

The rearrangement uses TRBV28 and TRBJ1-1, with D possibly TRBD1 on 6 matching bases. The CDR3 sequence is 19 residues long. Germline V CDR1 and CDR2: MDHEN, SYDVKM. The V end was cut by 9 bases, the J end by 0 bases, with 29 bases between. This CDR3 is CASLAKPWKAGVMNTEAFF. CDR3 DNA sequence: TGTGCCAGTCTTGCCAAGCCTTGGAAGGCAGGGGTCATGAACACTGAAGCTTTCTTT.

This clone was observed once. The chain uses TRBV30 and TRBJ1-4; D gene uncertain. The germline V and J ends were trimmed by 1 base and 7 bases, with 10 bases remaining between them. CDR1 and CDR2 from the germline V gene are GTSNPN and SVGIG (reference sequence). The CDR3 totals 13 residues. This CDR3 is CAWSGFSTEKLFF. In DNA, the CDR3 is TGTGCCTGGAGTGGGTTTAGTACTGAAAAACTGTTTTTT.

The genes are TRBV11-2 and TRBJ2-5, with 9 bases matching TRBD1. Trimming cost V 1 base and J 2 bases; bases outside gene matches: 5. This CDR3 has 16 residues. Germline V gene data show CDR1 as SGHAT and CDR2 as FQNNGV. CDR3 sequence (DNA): TGTGCCAGCAGCTTAGCTCCCGGACAGGGGCAAGAGACCCAGTACTTC. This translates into CASSLAPGQGQETQYF.

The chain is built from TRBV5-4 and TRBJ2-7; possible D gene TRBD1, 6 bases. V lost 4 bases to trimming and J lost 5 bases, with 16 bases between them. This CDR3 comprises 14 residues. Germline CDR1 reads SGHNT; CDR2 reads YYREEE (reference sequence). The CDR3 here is CASSPYRVPHEQYF. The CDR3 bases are TGTGCCAGCAGCCCCTACAGGGTTCCCCACGAGCAGTACTTC.

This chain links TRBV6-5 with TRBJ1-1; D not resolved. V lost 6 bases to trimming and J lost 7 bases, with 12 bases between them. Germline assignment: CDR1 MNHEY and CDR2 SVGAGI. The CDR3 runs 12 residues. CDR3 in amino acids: CASSPGVGEAFF. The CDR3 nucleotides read TGTGCCAGCAGCCCGGGAGTCGGTGAAGCTTTCTTT.

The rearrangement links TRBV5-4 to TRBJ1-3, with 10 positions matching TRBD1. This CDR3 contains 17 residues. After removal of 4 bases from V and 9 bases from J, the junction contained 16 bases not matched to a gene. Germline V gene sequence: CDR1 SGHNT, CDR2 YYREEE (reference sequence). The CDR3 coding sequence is TGTGCCAGCAGCCCGGCCCGGGACAGGGGAATGGCAGGCACCATATATTTT. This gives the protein CASSPARDRGMAGTIYF.

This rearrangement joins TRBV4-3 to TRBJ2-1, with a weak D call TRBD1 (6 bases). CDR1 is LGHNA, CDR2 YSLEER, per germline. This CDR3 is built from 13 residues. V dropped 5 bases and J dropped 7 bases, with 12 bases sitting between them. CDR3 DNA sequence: TGCGCCAGCAGCTACAGGGTCCTGAATGAGCAGTTCTTC. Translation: CASSYRVLNEQFF.

The CDR3 nucleotides are TGTGCCAGCATGAAGGGGCTTGGTGAAAAACTGTTTTTT. It codes for CASMKGLGEKLFF. The chain recombines TRBV27 with TRBJ1-4, with D possibly TRBD1 on 5 matching bases. The germline V gene encodes CDR1 MNHEY and CDR2 SMNVEV (reference sequence). V was clipped by 7 bases and J by 7 bases, with 13 bases between them. The CDR3 consists of 13 residues.

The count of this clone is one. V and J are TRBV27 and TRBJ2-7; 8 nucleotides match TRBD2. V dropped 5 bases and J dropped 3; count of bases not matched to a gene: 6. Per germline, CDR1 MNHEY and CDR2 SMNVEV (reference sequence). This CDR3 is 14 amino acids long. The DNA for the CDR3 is TGTGCCAGCAGTACAGGACTAGCTTACTACGAGCAGTACTTC. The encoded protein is CASSTGLAYYEQYF.

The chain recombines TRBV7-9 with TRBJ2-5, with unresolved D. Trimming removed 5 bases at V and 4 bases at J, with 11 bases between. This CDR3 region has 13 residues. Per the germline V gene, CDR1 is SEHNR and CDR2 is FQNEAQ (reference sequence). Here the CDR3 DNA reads TGTGCCAGCAGCCCCCCGGCGGCAGAGACCCAGTACTTC. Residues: CASSPPAAETQYF.

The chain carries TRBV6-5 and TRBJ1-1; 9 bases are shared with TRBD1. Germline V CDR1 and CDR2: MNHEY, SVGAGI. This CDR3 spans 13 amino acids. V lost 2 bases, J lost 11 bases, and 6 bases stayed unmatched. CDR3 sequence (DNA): TGTGCCAGCAGTTACGGGACAGGGAGTTCGGCTTTCTTT. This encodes CASSYGTGSSAFF.

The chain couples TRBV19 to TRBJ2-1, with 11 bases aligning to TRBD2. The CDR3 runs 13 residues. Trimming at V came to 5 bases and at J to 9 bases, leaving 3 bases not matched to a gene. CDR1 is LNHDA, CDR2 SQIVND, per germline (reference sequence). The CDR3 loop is CASSLTSGVEQFF. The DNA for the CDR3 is TGTGCCAGTAGTTTGACTAGCGGGGTTGAGCAGTTCTTC.

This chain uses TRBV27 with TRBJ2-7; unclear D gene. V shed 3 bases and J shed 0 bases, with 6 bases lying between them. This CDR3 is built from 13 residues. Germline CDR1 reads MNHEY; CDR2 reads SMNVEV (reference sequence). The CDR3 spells CASSFVASYEQYF. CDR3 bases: TGTGCCAGCAGTTTTGTGGCCTCCTACGAGCAGTACTTC.

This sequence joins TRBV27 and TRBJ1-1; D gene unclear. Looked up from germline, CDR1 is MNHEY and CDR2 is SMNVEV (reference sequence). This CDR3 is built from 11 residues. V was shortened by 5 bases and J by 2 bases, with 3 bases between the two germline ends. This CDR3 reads CASSQNTEAFF. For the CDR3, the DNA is TGTGCCAGCAGTCAAAACACTGAAGCTTTCTTT.

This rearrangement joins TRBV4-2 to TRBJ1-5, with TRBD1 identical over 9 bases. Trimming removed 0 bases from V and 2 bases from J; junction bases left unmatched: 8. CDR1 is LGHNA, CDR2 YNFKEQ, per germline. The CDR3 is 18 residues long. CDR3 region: CASSQDPNRGRGNQPQHF. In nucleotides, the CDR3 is TGTGCCAGCAGCCAAGACCCAAACAGGGGGCGCGGCAATCAGCCCCAGCATTTT.

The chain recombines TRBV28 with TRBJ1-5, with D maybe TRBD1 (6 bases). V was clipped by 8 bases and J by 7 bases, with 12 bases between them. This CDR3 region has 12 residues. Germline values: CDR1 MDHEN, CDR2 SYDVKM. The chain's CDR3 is CASYTGKQPQHF. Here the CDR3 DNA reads TGTGCCAGCTATACAGGGAAACAGCCCCAGCATTTT.

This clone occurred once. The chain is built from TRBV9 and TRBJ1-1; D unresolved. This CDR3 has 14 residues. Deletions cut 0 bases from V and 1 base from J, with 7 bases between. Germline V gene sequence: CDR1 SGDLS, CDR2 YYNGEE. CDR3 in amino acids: CASSVGRKNTEAFF. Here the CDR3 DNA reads TGTGCCAGCAGCGTAGGGCGGAAGAACACTGAAGCTTTCTTT.